This T cell receptor beta chain is from a study of blood T cells in healthy people across ages. Study conclusions and caveats: Diversity was higher, and naive CD4+ cells more numerous, in long-lived donors than in aged donors.

About 9.6 milliliters of peripheral blood were drawn from each donor into EDTA-treated tubes. This clonotype was recorded a few times. Its antigen is still unknown. A J-beta primer mix and a sample-barcoded 5' primer were used in a second PCR of roughly 7 to 12 cycles. TCRdb redid the calling of the 5' RACE reads with MiXCR, one entry per CDR3 protein. The table shows around 1,900,000 distinct CDR3 sequences, with roughly 43% occurring only once. The specimen sequenced was blood. This TCR was recovered from a human donor in good health.

This chain's CDR3 is CASSSPGQGWSEQYF. Here the CDR3 DNA reads TGTGCCAGCAGTTCTCCGGGACAGGGGTGGTCCGAGCAGTACTTC. This chain links TRBV6-2 or TRBV6-3 with TRBJ2-7, with TRBD1 matching over 10 bases. The CDR3 loop spans 15 amino acids. The junction had 9 bases not matched to a gene; V was cut back by 4 bases and J by 6 bases. CDR1 and CDR2 from the germline V gene are MNHEY and SVGEGT.